This TCR beta chain was sequenced during a study of post-analysis software for immune sequencing data. Findings and limits, study-wide: Patients had higher frequencies than controls of about five TRBV segments, including TRBV5-6, TRBV5-1 and TRBV20-1. Samples from a shared batch, those prepared together, strongly co-clustered by F measure.

V lost 1 base and J 3 bases, leaving 9 bases between the germline ends. CDR1 and CDR2 from the germline V gene are WNHNN and SYGVQD (reference sequence). The CDR3 has 14 residues. On this clonotype: What it binds is not known.

Each TCR beta cDNA library carried unique molecular identifiers. MiXCR was run by TCRdb on the PCR reads, yielding one entry per CDR3 protein. The data contain fewer than 550,000 distinct CDR3 sequences, approximately 31% of them singletons. This TCR was sampled from a girl aged 2 to 17 with multiple sclerosis. The chain couples TRBV10-1 to TRBJ2-5; possibly TRBD2 for D (6 bases). The specimen was blood. For the CDR3, the DNA is TGCGCCAGCAGTGAGTTGCGGGGCGAAGAGACCCAGTACTTC. Translation gives CASSELRGEETQYF.